This T cell receptor beta chain was documented in a study of control samples from healthy donors and cancer patients. Method: immunoSEQ multiplex PCR; TCRdb's copy keeps in-frame clones and lacks some. This table has around 95,000 clones, 85% appearing once. This CDR3 is 13 amino acids long. Trimming removed 6 bases from V and 5 bases from J, with 11 bases in between. Germline assignment: CDR1 MNHEY and CDR2 SVGAGI. The rearrangement uses TRBV6-5 and TRBJ1-5; D perhaps matches TRBD1 (5 bases). The sample comprised blood. This sequence originates from a man aged 25-45 years in good health. The CDR3 DNA reads as TGTGCCAGCAGACGGGGGGAGTATCAGCCCCAGCATTTT. It yields the protein CASRRGEYQPQHF.